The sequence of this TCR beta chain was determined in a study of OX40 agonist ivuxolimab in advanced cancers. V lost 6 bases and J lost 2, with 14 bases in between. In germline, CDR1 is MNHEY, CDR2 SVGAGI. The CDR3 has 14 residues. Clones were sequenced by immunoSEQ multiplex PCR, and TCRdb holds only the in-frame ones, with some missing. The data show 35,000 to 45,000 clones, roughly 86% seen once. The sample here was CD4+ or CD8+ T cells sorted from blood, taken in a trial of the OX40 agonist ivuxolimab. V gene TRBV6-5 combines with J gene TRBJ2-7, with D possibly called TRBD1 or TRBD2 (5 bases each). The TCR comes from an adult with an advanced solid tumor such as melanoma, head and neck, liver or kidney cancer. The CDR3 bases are TGTGCCAGCAGCTACGGACGGGACCCCTACGAGCAGTACTTC. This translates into CASSYGRDPYEQYF.